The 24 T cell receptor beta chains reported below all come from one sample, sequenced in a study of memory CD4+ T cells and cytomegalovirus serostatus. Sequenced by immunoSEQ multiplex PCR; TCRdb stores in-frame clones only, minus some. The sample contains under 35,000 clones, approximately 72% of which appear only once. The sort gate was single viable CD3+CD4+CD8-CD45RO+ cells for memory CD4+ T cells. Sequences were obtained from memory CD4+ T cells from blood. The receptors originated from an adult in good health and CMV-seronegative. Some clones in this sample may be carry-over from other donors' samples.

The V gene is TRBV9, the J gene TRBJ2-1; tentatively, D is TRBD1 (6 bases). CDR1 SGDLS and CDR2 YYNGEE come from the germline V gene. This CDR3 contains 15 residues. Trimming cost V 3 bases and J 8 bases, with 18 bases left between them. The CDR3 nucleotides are TGTGCCAGCAGCGAGAGGGGGAGAAGGGGCGATGAGCAGTTCTTC. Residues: CASSERGRRGDEQFF.

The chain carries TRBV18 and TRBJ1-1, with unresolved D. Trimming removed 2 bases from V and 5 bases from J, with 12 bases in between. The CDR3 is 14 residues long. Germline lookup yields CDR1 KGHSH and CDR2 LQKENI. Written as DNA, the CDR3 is TGTGCCAGCTCACCAAGTGTCCTGATGACTGAAGCTTTCTTT. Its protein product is CASSPSVLMTEAFF. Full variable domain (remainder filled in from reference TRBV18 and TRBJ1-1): NAGVMQNPRHLVRRRGQEARLRCSPMKGHSHVYWYRQLPEEGLKFMVYLQKENIIDESGMPKERFSAEFPKEGPSILRIQQVVRGDSAAYFCASSPSVLMTEAFFGQGTRLTVV.

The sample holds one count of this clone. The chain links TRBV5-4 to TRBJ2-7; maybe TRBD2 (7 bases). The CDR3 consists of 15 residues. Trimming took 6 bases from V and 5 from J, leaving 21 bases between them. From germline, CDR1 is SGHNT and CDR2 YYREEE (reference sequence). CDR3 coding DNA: TGTGCCAGCACCAAAGAGGGGGGGGGCCACCACGAGCAGTACTTC. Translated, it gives CASTKEGGGHHEQYF.

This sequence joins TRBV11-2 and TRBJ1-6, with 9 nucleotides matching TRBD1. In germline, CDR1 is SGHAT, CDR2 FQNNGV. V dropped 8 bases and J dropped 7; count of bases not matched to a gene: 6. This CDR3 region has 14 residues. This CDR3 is CASRGTGRNSPLHF. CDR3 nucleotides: TGTGCCAGCCGAGGGACAGGGAGAAATTCACCCCTCCACTTT. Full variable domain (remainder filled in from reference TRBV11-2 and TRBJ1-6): EAGVAQSPRYKIIEKRQSVAFWCNPISGHATLYWYQQILGQGPKLLIQFQNNGVVDDSQLPKDRFSAERLKGVDSTLKIQPAKLEDSAVYLCASRGTGRNSPLHFGNGTRLTVT.

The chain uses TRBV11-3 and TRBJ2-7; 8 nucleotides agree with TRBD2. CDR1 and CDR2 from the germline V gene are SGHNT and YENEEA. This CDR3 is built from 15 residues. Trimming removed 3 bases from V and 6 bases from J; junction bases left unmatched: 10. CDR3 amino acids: CASSFSGTRDSEQYF. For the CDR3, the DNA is TGTGCCAGCAGCTTCTCCGGGACTAGAGATTCCGAGCAGTACTTC. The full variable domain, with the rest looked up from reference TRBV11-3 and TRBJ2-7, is EAGVVQSPRYKIIEKKQPVAFWCNPISGHNTLYWYLQNLGQGPELLIRYENEEAVDDSQLPKDRFSAERLKGVDSTLKIQPAELGDSAVYLCASSFSGTRDSEQYFGPGTRLTVT.

The CDR3 coding sequence is TGTGCCAGCAGCCCCGGACAGGGTAGCACCTACGAGCAGTACTTC. It encodes CASSPGQGSTYEQYF. This chain joins TRBV16 and TRBJ2-7; 8 bases line up with TRBD1. The CDR3 runs 15 residues. The germline gives CDR1 KGHSY, CDR2 FQNENV. J was trimmed by 2 bases and V by 4 bases; bases with no gene match: 7.

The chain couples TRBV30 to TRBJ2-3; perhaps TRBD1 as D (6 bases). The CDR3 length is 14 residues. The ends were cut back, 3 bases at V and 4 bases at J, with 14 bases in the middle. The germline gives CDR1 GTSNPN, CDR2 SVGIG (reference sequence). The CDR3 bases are TGTGCCTGGAGCGCCGCCCCAGGGGCAGATACGCAGTATTTT. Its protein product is CAWSAAPGADTQYF.

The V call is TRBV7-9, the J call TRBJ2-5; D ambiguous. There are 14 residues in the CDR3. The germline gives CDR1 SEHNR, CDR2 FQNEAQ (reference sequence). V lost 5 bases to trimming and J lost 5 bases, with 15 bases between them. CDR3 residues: CASSPPKGRETQYF. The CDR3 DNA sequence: TGTGCCAGCAGCCCTCCGAAAGGACGGGAGACCCAGTACTTC. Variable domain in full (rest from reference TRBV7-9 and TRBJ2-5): DTGVSQNPRHKITKRGQNVTFRCDPISEHNRLYWYRQTLGQGPEFLTYFQNEAQLEKSRLLSDRFSAERPKGSFSTLEIQRTEQGDSAMYLCASSPPKGRETQYFGPGTRLLVL.

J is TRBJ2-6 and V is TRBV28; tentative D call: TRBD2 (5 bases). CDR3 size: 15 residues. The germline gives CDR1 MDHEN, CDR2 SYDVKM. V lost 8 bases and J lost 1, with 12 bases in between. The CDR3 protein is CASGLTISGANVLTF. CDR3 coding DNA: TGTGCCAGCGGCCTGACTATTTCTGGGGCCAACGTCCTGACTTTC. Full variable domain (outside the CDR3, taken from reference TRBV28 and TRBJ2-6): DVKVTQSSRYLVKRTGEKVFLECVQDMDHENMFWYRQDPGLGLRLIYFSYDVKMKEKGDIPEGYSVSREKKERFSLILESASTNQTSMYLCASGLTISGANVLTFGAGSRLTVL.

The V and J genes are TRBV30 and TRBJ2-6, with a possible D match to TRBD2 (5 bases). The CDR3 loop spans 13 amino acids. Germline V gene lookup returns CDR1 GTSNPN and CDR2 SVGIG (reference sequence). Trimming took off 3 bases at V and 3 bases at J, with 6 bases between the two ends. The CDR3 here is CAWSRGGANVLTF. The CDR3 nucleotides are TGTGCCTGGAGCCGGGGTGGGGCCAACGTCCTGACTTTC.

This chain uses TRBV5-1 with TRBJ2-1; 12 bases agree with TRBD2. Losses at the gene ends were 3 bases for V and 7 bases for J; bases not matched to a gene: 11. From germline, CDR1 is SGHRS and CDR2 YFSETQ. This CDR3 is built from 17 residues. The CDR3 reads CASSSGSLAGGLNEQFF. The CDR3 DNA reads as TGCGCCAGCAGCTCGGGAAGTCTAGCGGGGGGGCTTAATGAGCAGTTCTTC.

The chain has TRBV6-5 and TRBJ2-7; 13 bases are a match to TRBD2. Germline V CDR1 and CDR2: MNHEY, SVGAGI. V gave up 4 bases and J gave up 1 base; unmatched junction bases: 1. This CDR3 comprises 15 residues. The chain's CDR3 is CASSLTSGGSYEQYF. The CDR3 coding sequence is TGTGCCAGCAGTTTGACTAGCGGGGGGTCCTACGAGCAGTACTTC.

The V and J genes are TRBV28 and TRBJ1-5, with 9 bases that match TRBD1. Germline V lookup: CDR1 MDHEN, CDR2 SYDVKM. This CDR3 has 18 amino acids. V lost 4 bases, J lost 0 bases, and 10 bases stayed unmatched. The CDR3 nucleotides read TGTGCCAGCAGTTACGAGGGACAGGGACAGGTTAGCAATCAGCCCCAGCATTTT. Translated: CASSYEGQGQVSNQPQHF.

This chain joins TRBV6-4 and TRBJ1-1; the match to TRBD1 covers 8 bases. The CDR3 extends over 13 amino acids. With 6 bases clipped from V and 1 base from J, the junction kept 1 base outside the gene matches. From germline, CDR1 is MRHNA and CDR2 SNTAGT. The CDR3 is CASRGQENTEAFF. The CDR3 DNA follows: TGTGCCAGCAGGGGACAGGAGAACACTGAAGCTTTCTTT.

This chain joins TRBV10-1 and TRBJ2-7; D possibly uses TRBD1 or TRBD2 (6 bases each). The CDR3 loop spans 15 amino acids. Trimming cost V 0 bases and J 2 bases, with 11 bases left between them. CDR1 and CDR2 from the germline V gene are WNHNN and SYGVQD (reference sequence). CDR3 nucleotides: TGCGCCAGCAGTGAGTCGCAGGGGAGGCCCTACGAGCAGTACTTC. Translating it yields CASSESQGRPYEQYF.

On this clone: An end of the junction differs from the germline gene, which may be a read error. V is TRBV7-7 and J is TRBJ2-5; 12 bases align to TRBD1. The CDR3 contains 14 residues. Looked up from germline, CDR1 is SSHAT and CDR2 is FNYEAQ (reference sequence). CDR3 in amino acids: CASSLGQGAATQYF. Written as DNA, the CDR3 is TGTGCTAGCAGCTTGGGACAGGGGGCAGCGACCCAGTACTTC.

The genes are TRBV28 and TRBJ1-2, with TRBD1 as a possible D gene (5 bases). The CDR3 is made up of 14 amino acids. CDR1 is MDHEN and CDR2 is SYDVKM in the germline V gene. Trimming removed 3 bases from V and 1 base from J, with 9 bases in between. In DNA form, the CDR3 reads TGTGCCAGCAGTTTGGGGCGAGTTAACTATGGCTACACCTTC. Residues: CASSLGRVNYGYTF.

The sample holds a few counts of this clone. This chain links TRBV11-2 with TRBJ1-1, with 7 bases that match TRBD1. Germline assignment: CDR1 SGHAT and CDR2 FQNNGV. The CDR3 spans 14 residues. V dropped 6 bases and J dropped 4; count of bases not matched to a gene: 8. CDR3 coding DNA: TGTGCCAGCAGATCAGGGGGGCTGAGCACTGAAGCTTTCTTT. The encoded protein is CASRSGGLSTEAFF.

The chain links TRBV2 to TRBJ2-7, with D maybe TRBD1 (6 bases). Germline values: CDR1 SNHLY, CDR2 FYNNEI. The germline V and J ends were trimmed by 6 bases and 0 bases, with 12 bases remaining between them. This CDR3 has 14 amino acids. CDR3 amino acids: CASRGASPSYEQYF. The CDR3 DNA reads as TGTGCCAGCAGGGGGGCTAGTCCCTCCTACGAGCAGTACTTC.

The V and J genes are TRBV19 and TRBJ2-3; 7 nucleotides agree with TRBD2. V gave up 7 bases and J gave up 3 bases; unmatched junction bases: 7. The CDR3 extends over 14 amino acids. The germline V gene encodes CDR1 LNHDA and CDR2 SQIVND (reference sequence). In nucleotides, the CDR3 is TGTGCCAGTAAACCAGCGGGGAATACAGATACGCAGTATTTT. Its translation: CASKPAGNTDTQYF.

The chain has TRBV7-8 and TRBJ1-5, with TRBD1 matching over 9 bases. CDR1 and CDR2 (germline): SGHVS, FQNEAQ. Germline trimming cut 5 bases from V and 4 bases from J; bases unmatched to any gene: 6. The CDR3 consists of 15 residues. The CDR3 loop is CASSPGQGGNQPQHF. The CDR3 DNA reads TGTGCCAGCAGCCCGGGACAGGGAGGAAATCAGCCCCAGCATTTT.

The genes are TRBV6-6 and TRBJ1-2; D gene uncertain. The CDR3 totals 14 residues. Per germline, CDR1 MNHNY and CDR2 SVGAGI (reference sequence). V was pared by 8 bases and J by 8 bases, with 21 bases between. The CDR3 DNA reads TGTGCCAGCGCCCCGAAGCTCCCTAGAAGGGGCTACACCTTC. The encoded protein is CASAPKLPRRGYTF.

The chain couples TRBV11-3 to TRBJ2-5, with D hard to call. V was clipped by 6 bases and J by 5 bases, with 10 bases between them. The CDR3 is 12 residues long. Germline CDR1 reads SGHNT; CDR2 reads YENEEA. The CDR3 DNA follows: TGTGCCAGCAGACAAGACGGGGAGACCCAGTACTTC. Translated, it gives CASRQDGETQYF.

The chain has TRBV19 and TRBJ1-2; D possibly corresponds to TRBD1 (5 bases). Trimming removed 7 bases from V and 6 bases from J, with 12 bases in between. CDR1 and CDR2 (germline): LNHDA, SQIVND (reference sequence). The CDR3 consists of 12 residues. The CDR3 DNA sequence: TGTGCCAGTACGGGGCAGGGAAATGGCTACACCTTC. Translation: CASTGQGNGYTF.